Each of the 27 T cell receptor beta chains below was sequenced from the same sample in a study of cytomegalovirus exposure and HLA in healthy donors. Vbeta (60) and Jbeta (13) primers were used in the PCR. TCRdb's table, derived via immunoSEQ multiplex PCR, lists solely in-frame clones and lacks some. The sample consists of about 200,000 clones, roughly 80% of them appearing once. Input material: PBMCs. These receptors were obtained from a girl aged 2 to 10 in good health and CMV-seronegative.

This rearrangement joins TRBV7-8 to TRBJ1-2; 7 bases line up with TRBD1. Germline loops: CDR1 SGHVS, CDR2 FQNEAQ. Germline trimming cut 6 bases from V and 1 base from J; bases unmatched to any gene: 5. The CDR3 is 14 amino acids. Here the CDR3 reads CASSSNRGNYGYTF. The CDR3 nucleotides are TGTGCCAGCAGTTCCAACAGGGGTAACTATGGCTACACCTTC.

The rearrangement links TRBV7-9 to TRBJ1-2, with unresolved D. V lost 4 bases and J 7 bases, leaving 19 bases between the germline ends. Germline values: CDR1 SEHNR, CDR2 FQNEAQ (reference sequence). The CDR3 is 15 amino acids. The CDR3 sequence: CASSSGSRGRTGYTF. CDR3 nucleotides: TGTGCCAGCAGCTCGGGTAGCAGAGGGCGCACTGGCTACACCTTC.

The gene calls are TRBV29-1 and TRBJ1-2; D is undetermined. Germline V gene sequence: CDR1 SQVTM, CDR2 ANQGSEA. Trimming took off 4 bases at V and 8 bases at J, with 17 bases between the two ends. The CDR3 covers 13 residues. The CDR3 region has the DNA TGCAGCGTTGTTGGACTTGGAGATACGGGCTACACCTTC. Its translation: CSVVGLGDTGYTF. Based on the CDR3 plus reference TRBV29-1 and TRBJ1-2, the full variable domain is SAVISQKPSRDICQRGTSLTIQCQVDSQVTMMFWYRQQPGQSLTLIATANQGSEATYESGFVIDKFPISRPNLTFSTLTVSNMSPEDSSIYLCSVVGLGDTGYTFGSGTRLTVV.

CDR3: CASSLATGLEGYNEQFF. The CDR3 region has the DNA TGTGCCAGCAGTTTAGCCACAGGGTTGGAAGGCTACAATGAGCAGTTCTTC. The chain joins TRBV28 to TRBJ2-1; possibly TRBD1 for D (6 bases). Looked up from germline, CDR1 is MDHEN and CDR2 is SYDVKM. The V end was cut by 2 bases, the J end by 3 bases, with 17 bases between. This CDR3 contains 17 residues.

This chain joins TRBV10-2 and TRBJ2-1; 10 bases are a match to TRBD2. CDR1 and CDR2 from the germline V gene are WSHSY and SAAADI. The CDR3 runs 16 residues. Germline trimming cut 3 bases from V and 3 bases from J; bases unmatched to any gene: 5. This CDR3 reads CASSDRLAGVYNEQFF. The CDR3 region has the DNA TGCGCCAGCAGTGACCGCCTAGCGGGAGTCTACAATGAGCAGTTCTTC.

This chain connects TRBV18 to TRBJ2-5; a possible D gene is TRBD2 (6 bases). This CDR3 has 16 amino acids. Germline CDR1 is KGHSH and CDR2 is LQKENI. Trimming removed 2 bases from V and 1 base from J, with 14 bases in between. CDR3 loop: CASSPGLRGVQETQYF. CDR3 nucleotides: TGTGCCAGCTCACCAGGACTGCGGGGTGTCCAAGAGACCCAGTACTTC.

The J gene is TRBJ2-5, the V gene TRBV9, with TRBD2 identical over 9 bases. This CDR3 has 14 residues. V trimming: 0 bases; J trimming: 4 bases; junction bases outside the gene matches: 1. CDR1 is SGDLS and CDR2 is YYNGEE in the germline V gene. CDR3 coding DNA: TGTGCCAGCAGCGTAGAACTAGCGGGAGAGACCCAGTACTTC. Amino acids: CASSVELAGETQYF. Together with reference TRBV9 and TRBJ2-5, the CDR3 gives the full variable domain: DSGVTQTPKHLITATGQRVTLRCSPRSGDLSVYWYQQSLDQGLQFLIQYYNGEERAKGNILERFSAQQFPDLHSELNLSSLELGDSALYFCASSVELAGETQYFGPGTRLLVL.

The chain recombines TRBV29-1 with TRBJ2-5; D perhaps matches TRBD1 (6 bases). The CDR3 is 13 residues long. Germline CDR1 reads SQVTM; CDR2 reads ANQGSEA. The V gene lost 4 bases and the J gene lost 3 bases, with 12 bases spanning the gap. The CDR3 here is CSVGGQLKETQYF. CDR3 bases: TGCAGCGTTGGAGGACAGTTGAAAGAGACCCAGTACTTC. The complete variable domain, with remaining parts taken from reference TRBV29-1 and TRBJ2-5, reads SAVISQKPSRDICQRGTSLTIQCQVDSQVTMMFWYRQQPGQSLTLIATANQGSEATYESGFVIDKFPISRPNLTFSTLTVSNMSPEDSSIYLCSVGGQLKETQYFGPGTRLLVL.

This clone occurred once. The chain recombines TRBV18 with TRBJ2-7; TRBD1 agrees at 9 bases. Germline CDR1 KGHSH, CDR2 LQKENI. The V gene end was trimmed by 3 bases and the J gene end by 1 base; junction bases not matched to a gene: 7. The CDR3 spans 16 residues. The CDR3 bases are TGTGCCAGCTCACCGCTTACCGGGACAGGGTCCTACGAGCAGTACTTC. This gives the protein CASSPLTGTGSYEQYF.

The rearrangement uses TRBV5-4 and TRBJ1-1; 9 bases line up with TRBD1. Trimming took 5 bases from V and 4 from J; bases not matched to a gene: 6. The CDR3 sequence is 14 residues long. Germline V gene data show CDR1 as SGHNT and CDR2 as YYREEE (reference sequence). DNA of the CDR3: TGTGCCAGCAGACAAACAGGGGGCAGCACTGAAGCTTTCTTT. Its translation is CASRQTGGSTEAFF.

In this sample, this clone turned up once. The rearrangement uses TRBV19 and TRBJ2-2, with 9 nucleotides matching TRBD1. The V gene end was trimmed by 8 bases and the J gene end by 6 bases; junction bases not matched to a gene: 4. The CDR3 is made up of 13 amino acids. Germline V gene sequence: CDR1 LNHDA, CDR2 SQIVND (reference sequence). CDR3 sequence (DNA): TGTGCCAGTGGAACAGGGGGCCCCGGGGAGCTGTTTTTT. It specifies CASGTGGPGELFF.

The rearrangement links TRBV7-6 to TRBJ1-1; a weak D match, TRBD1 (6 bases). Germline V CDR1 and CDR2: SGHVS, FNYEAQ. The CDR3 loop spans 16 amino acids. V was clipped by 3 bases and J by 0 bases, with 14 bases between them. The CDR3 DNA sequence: TGTGCCAGCAGCTTGGCATTACAGGGTATGAACACTGAAGCTTTCTTT. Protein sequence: CASSLALQGMNTEAFF.

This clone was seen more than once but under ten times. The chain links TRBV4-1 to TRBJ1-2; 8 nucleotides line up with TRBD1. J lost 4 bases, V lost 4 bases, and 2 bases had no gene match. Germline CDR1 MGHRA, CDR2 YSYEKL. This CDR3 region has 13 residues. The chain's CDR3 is CASSPGGLYGYTF. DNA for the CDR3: TGCGCCAGCAGCCCAGGGGGCCTCTATGGCTACACCTTC.

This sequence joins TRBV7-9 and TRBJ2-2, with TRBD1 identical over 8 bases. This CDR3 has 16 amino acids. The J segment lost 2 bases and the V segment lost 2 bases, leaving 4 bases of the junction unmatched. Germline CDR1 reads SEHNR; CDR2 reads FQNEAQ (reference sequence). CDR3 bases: TGTGCCAGCAGCTTATCGACAGGGGTTAACACCGGGGAGCTGTTTTTT. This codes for CASSLSTGVNTGELFF.

The CDR3 sequence is CSVYGTGNSGANVLTF. The CDR3 region has the DNA TGCAGCGTCTACGGGACAGGGAACTCTGGGGCCAACGTCCTGACTTTC. The V gene is TRBV29-1, the J gene TRBJ2-6; 9 nucleotides align to TRBD1. The junction had 6 bases not matched to a gene; V was cut back by 6 bases and J by 0 bases. This CDR3 has 16 amino acids. Germline V gene lookup returns CDR1 SQVTM and CDR2 ANQGSEA.

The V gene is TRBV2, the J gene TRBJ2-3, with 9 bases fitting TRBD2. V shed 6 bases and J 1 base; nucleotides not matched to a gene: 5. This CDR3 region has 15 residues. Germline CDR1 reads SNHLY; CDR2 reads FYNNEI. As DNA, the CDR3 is TGTGCCAGCAGACCCACTAGCGGGCGCACAGATACGCAGTATTTT. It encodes CASRPTSGRTDTQYF. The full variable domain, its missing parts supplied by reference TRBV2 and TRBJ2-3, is EPEVTQTPSHQVTQMGQEVILRCVPISNHLYFYWYRQILGQKVEFLVSFYNNEISEKSEIFDDQFSVERPDGSNFTLKIRSTKLEDSAMYFCASRPTSGRTDTQYFGPGTRLTVL.

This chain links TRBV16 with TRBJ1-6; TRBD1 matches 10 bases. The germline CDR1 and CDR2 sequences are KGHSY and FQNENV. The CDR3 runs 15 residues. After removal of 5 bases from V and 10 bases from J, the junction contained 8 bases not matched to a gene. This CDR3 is CASSSRDRGGSPLHF. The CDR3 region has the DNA TGTGCCAGCAGCTCCAGGGACAGGGGAGGGTCACCCCTCCACTTT.

CDR3 coding DNA: TGCGCCAGCAGCCCAGCACCGGGAGGCACAGATACGCAGTATTTT. This sequence encodes CASSPAPGGTDTQYF. The V and J genes are TRBV5-1 and TRBJ2-3; perhaps TRBD2 as D (6 bases). The CDR3 contains 15 residues. V gave up 4 bases and J gave up 1 base, with 13 bases separating them. Germline CDR1 is SGHRS and CDR2 is YFSETQ.

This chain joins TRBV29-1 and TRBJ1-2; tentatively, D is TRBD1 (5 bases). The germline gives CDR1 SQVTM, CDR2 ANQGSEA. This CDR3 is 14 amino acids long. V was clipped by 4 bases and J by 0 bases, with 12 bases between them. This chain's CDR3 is CSVGRDVTNYGYTF. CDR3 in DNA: TGCAGCGTTGGGCGGGACGTCACTAACTATGGCTACACCTTC.

In DNA form, the CDR3 reads TGCGCCAGCAGCGTACAGGGGGCACTTGTTCCTAATGAAAAACTGTTTTTT. As protein: CASSVQGALVPNEKLFF. V and J are TRBV5-1 and TRBJ1-4, with TRBD1 identical over 9 bases. The length of the CDR3 is 17 residues. V was pared by 4 bases and J by 3 bases, with 10 bases of the junction left unmatched. Per the germline V gene, CDR1 is SGHRS and CDR2 is YFSETQ.

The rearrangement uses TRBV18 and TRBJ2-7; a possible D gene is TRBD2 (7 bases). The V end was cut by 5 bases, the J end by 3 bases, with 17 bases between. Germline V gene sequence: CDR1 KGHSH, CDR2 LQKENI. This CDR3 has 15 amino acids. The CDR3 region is CASSWGASGNYEQYF. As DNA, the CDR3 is TGTGCCAGCTCATGGGGGGCTAGCGGCAACTACGAGCAGTACTTC. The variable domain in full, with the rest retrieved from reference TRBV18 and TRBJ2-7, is NAGVMQNPRHLVRRRGQEARLRCSPMKGHSHVYWYRQLPEEGLKFMVYLQKENIIDESGMPKERFSAEFPKEGPSILRIQQVVRGDSAAYFCASSWGASGNYEQYFGPGTRLTVT.

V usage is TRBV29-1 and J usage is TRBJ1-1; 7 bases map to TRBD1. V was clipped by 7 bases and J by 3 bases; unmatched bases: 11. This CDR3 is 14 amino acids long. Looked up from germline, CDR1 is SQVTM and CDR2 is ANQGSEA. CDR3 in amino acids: CSALDRTDDTEAFF. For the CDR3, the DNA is TGCAGCGCCTTGGACAGGACCGATGACACTGAAGCTTTCTTT.

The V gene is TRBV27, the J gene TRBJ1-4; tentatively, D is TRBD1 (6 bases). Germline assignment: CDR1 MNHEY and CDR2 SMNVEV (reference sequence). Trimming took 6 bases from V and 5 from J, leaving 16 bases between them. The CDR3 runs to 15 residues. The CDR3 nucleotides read TGTGCCAGCAGGGCCTACAGGGAAGGGAATGAAAAACTGTTTTTT. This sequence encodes CASRAYREGNEKLFF. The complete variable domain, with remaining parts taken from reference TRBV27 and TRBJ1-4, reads EAQVTQNPRYLITVTGKKLTVTCSQNMNHEYMSWYRQDPGLGLRQIYYSMNVEVTDKGDVPEGYKVSRKEKRNFPLILESPSPNQTSLYFCASRAYREGNEKLFFGSGTQLSVL.

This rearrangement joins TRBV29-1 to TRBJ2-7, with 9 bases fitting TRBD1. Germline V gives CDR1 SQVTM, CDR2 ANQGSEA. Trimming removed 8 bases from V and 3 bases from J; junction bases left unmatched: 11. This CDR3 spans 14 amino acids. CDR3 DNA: TGCAGCTTACCTCCGGACAGGGGCCTCTACGAGCAGTACTTC. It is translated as CSLPPDRGLYEQYF.

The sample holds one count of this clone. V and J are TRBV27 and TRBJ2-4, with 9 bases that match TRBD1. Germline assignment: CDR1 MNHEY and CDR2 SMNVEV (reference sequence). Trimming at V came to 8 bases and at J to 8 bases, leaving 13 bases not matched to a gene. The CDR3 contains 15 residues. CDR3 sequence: CASGARPGQGYIQYF. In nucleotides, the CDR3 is TGTGCCAGCGGAGCGCGGCCGGGACAGGGTTACATTCAGTACTTC.

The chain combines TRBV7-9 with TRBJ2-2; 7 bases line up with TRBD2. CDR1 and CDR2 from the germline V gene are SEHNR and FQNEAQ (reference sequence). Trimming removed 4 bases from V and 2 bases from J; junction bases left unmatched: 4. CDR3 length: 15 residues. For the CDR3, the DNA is TGTGCCAGCAGCTGGTGGGGGGGAAACACCGGGGAGCTGTTTTTT. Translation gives CASSWWGGNTGELFF.

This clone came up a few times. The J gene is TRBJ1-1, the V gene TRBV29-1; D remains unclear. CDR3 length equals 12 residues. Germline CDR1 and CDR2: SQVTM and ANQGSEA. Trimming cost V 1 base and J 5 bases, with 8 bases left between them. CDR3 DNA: TGCAGCGTTGAAGGATTTAGTACTGAAGCTTTCTTT. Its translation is CSVEGFSTEAFF.